This T cell receptor (beta chain) derives from a study of blood T cell repertoires in COVID-19. Study in general: Specimens from acute and convalescent COVID-19 originated in the United States, Italy and Spain. T cells, B-cell-depleted T cells, or PBMCs provided the cDNA or gDNA that served as material.

Study processing details: The authors estimated nucleated cell counts from reference gene primer amplification. Data came from immunoSEQ multiplex PCR; TCRdb stores just in-frame clones and leaves some out. D and trimming come from the DNA, and the V and J calls and clone size come from that table. The table has some 530,000 clones, roughly 85% seen once. The germline CDR1 and CDR2 sequences are MDHEN and SYDVKM. Unmatched junction bases numbered 11, after V lost 6 bases and J lost 2 bases. The length of the CDR3 is 17 residues. This chain connects TRBV28 to TRBJ2-4, with 9 bases aligning to TRBD1. Sequenced: peripheral blood. This receptor was obtained from a human donor in a cohort sampled during active COVID-19. CDR3 DNA: TGTGCCAGCAGCCTTATCGGGGGACAGGGATCCAAAAACATTCAGTACTTC. Translating gives CASSLIGGQGSKNIQYF.